The TCR beta chain under discussion was sequenced for a study of cytomegalovirus exposure and HLA in healthy donors. Study-wide results and limits: Reported results showed that the classifier diagnosed cytomegalovirus status with high specificity and sensitivity. Some TCR beta chains (more than 150 of them) were listed as cytomegalovirus-associated.

Sequencing used immunoSEQ multiplex PCR; TCRdb keeps in-frame clones, though not all of them. This sample has about 150,000 clones, with about 95% found just once. For this clone: The target antigen is unknown.

This CDR3 spans 14 amino acids. The germline gives CDR1 ENHRY, CDR2 SYGVKD. The V segment lost 7 bases and the J segment 5 bases; nucleotides outside the gene matches: 6. Sample: PBMCs. This chain connects TRBV10-3 to TRBJ2-1; 9 nucleotides line up with TRBD1. The receptor was derived from a man aged 18-30 years in good health and CMV-seropositive. The CDR3 here is CAITGQGRDNEQFF. Here the CDR3 DNA reads TGTGCCATCACAGGACAGGGGAGGGACAATGAGCAGTTCTTC.